What follows describes a single TCR beta chain. This specimen comes from a study of cytotoxic CD8 clonotypes in ibrutinib-treated CLL. The germline V gene encodes CDR1 MDHEN and CDR2 SYDVKM. The length of the CDR3 is 16 residues. After removal of 6 bases from V and 7 bases from J, the junction contained 12 bases not matched to a gene. The table came from immunoSEQ multiplex PCR; TCRdb's copy has only in-frame clones and leaves some out. Here the sample spans about 160,000 clones, roughly 77% being singletons. As input for TCR beta libraries, roughly 2.1 micrograms of genomic DNA came from cryopreserved PBMCs.

The TCR originated in a human donor with chronic lymphocytic leukemia. The chain recombines TRBV28 with TRBJ1-2, with 12 bases aligning to TRBD1. The starting material was PBMCs, obtained after 12 months of ibrutinib treatment. The CDR3 sequence is CASRLGPGQGAGGYTF. The CDR3 bases are TGTGCCAGCAGGCTCGGACCGGGACAGGGGGCGGGTGGCTACACCTTC.